This T cell receptor beta chain was captured in a study of blood T cell repertoires in COVID-19. Study-wide background: Acute and convalescent COVID-19 specimens originated in the United States, Italy and Spain.

Regarding this clone: A read error may produce the germline difference seen at one junction end.

The CDR3 runs to 15 residues. Germline lookup yields CDR1 SGHTA and CDR2 FQGNSA. Under the authors' procedure: It was from reference gene primer amplification that nucleated cell counts were estimated. The protocol was immunoSEQ multiplex PCR, while the TCRdb copy is restricted to in-frame clones and leaves out a portion. V and J calls and clone size follow that table, whereas D and trimming were derived from the DNA. Of 150,000 to 200,000 clones listed, about 83% are singletons. The sample taken for sequencing was peripheral blood. The TCR comes from an elderly woman with acute or convalescent COVID-19. This chain links TRBV7-2 with TRBJ2-2; D is perhaps TRBD1 (8 bases). The CDR3 region is CASSLDRGRGGQLFF. The CDR3 DNA follows: TGTGCCAGCAGCTTAGACAGGGGGAGGGGCGGGCAGCTGTTTTTT.